Each of the 8 T cell receptor beta chains below was sequenced from the same sample in a study of cytomegalovirus exposure and HLA in healthy donors. PCR involved 60 Vbeta and 13 Jbeta primers. Repertoires were generated with immunoSEQ multiplex PCR, while TCRdb's copy carries only in-frame clones and drops some. The sample shows 240,000 or so clones, 82% of them seen only once. Sequenced material: PBMCs. These receptor sequences come from a woman in her thirties or forties in good health and CMV-seropositive.

V usage is TRBV9 and J usage is TRBJ2-3; D may be TRBD1 (6 bases). The CDR3 contains 16 residues. Trimming took 3 bases from V and 0 from J, leaving 14 bases between them. Germline V CDR1 and CDR2: SGDLS, YYNGEE. The CDR3 sequence: CASSDGQLLSTDTQYF. CDR3 in DNA: TGTGCCAGCAGCGACGGACAGTTACTTAGCACAGATACGCAGTATTTT.

The chain uses TRBV7-3 and TRBJ2-3; 7 nucleotides align to TRBD2. The germline gives CDR1 SGHTA, CDR2 FQGTGA. V shed 9 bases, J shed 2 bases, and the junction held 2 bases outside the gene matches. The CDR3 runs to 12 residues. In nucleotides, the CDR3 is TGTGCCAGGGGGGGGTACACAGATACGCAGTATTTT. It yields the protein CARGGYTDTQYF.

The J gene is TRBJ2-1, the V gene TRBV11-3, with 9 nucleotides matching TRBD2. This CDR3 region has 15 residues. V dropped 1 base and J dropped 8; count of bases not matched to a gene: 6. Per the germline V gene, CDR1 is SGHNT and CDR2 is YENEEA. The CDR3 here is CASSLGSGRKYEQFF. The DNA of the CDR3 is TGTGCCAGCAGCTTAGGTAGCGGGAGAAAGTATGAGCAGTTCTTC.

This clone was detected only once. The CDR3 loop is CASSIRLAGGPEQYF. CDR3 DNA: TGTGCCAGCAGCATACGACTAGCGGGGGGGCCCGAGCAGTACTTC. The chain links TRBV7-2 to TRBJ2-7; TRBD2 agrees at 14 bases. CDR3 length: 15 amino acids. Germline V lookup: CDR1 SGHTA, CDR2 FQGNSA. V lost 5 bases, J lost 6 bases, and 6 bases stayed unmatched.

This clone was observed a few times. This chain links TRBV7-9 with TRBJ1-1; D ambiguous. The CDR3 is made up of 14 amino acids. V lost 1 base to trimming and J lost 3 bases, with 9 bases between them. Germline lookup yields CDR1 SEHNR and CDR2 FQNEAQ (reference sequence). The CDR3 DNA is TGTGCCAGCAGCTTAGATCTCTACTACACTGAAGCTTTCTTT. Its translation is CASSLDLYYTEAFF.

The CDR3: CASSLEGDTEAFF. Written as DNA, the CDR3 is TGTGCCAGCAGCTTAGAAGGGGACACTGAAGCTTTCTTT. The genes are TRBV11-3 and TRBJ1-1; maybe TRBD1 (5 bases). Looked up from germline, CDR1 is SGHNT and CDR2 is YENEEA. The CDR3 length is 13 residues. Trimming pared 0 bases from V and 3 bases from J, leaving 5 bases between.

This chain uses TRBV7-6 with TRBJ1-1, with no clear D. This CDR3 has 13 residues. Between the trimmed V and J ends, which lost 8 bases and 5 bases, there was a span of 15 bases. Germline CDR1 and CDR2: SGHVS and FNYEAQ. CDR3 region: CASAGFRRTEAFF. As DNA, the CDR3 is TGTGCCAGCGCGGGATTCCGGAGGACTGAAGCTTTCTTT.

The rearrangement links TRBV7-9 to TRBJ1-1; no definite D call. Germline V gene sequence: CDR1 SEHNR, CDR2 FQNEAQ (reference sequence). This CDR3 is 14 amino acids long. V was shortened by 1 base and J by 1 base, with 7 bases between the two germline ends. The DNA for the CDR3 is TGTGCCAGCAGCTTAGAACACCCGAACACTGAAGCTTTCTTT. Amino acid sequence: CASSLEHPNTEAFF. Drawing the rest from reference TRBV7-9 and TRBJ1-1, the complete variable domain is DTGVSQNPRHKITKRGQNVTFRCDPISEHNRLYWYRQTLGQGPEFLTYFQNEAQLEKSRLLSDRFSAERPKGSFSTLEIQRTEQGDSAMYLCASSLEHPNTEAFFGQGTRLTVV.